This T cell receptor (beta chain) was identified in a study of PD-L1 blockade in urothelial cancer. Profiled with immunoSEQ multiplex PCR; TCRdb holds only in-frame clones, not every one. Of 29,000 or so clones listed, 84% were seen once; the top ten hold roughly 3%. Trimming left V 6 bases short and J 4 bases short, with 9 bases between. This CDR3 comprises 11 residues. Germline V gene data show CDR1 as DFQATT and CDR2 as SNEGSKA (reference sequence). Time point here: peripheral blood 6 weeks after treatment start. This receptor was taken from a man aged 65-85 years with urothelial cancer. The J gene is TRBJ2-5, the V gene TRBV20-1; no definite D call. This specimen was PBMCs, taken around atezolizumab (anti-PD-L1) treatment. The CDR3 sequence: CSALIRETQYF. As DNA, the CDR3 is TGCAGTGCCCTTATTAGAGAGACCCAGTACTTC.